This T cell receptor beta chain is drawn from a study of T cells in Graves' hyperthyroidism and ophthalmopathy. The patients, who ranged from 18 to 65 in age, presented with newly diagnosed hyperthyroidism lasting under 2 months. TCR beta CDR3 regions were amplified from RNA. The HTBI set primed first-round TCR CDR3 RT-PCR. TCRdb itself ran the multiplex PCR reads through MiXCR, one entry per CDR3 protein. This sample yields 750,000 to 900,000 distinct CDR3 sequences, of which 35% to 45% are seen a single time; approximately 8.7% belongs to the top ten. Sequencing was performed on blood. The sequence was collected from a man aged 18 to 30 with Graves' hyperthyroidism.

CDR3 DNA: TGCGCCAGCAGCAGCGGGGGCGATGGAGGAGAAAAACTGTTTTTT. This sequence encodes CASSSGGDGGEKLFF. V and J are TRBV5-1 and TRBJ1-4; maybe TRBD1 (6 bases). Germline V gene data show CDR1 as SGHRS and CDR2 as YFSETQ. The CDR3 has 15 amino acids. V gave up 4 bases and J gave up 8 bases, with 18 bases separating them.